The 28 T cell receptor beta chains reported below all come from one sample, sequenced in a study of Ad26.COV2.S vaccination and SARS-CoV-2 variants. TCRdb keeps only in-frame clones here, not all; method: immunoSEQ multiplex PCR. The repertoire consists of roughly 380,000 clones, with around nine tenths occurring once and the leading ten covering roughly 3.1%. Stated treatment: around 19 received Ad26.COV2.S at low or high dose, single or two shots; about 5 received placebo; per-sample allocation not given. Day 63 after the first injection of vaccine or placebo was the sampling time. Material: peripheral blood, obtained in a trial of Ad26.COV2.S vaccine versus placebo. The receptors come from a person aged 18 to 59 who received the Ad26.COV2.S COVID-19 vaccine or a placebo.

The CDR3, as DNA: TGTGCCAGCAGTTTGGGACCTACGTCCTACGAGCAGTACTTC. Protein: CASSLGPTSYEQYF. The rearrangement links TRBV6-6 to TRBJ2-7; D is tentatively TRBD1 or TRBD2 (5 bases each). The CDR3 extends over 14 amino acids. Trimming shortened V by 4 bases and J by 1 base, and 11 bases separated the two germline ends. Looked up from germline, CDR1 is MNHNY and CDR2 is SVGAGI (reference sequence).

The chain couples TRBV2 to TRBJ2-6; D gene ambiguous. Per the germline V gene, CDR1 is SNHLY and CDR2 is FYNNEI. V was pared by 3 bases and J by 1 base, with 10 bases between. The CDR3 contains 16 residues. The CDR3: CASSEWQLSGANVLTF. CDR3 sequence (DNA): TGTGCCAGCAGTGAGTGGCAGCTTTCTGGGGCCAACGTCCTGACTTTC.

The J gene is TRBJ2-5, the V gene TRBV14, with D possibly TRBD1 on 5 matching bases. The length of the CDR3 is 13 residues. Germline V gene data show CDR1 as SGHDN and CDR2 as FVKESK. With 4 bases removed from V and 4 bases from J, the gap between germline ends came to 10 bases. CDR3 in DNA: TGTGCCAGCAGCCTAAGTAGGGGAGAGACCCAGTACTTC. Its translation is CASSLSRGETQYF.

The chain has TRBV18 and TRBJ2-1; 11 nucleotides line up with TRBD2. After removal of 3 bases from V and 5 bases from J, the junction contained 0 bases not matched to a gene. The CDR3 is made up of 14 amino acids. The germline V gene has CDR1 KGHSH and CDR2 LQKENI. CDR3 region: CASSPTSGDNEQFF. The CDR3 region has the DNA TGTGCCAGCTCACCGACTAGCGGGGACAATGAGCAGTTCTTC.

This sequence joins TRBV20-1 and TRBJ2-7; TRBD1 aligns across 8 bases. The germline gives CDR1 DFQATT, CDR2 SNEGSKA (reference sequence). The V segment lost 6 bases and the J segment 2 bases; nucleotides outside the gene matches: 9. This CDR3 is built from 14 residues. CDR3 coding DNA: TGCAGTGCCAGTAGGGCAGGGGGCGCCTACGAGCAGTACTTC. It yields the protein CSASRAGGAYEQYF.

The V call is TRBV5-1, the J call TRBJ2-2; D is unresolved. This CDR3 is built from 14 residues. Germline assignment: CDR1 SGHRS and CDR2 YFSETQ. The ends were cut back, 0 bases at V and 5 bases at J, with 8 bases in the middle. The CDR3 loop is CASSLGWQTGELFF. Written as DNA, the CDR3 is TGCGCCAGCAGCTTGGGGTGGCAGACCGGGGAGCTGTTTTTT.

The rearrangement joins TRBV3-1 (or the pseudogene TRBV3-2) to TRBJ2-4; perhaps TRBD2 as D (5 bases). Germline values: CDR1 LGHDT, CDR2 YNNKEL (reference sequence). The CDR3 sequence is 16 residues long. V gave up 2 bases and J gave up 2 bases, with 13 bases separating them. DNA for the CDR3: TGTGCCAGCAGCCAAAATCCAGGACTCTCCAAAAACATTCAGTACTTC. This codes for CASSQNPGLSKNIQYF.

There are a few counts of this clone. CDR3 sequence (DNA): TGTGCCAGCAGCCCCGAATCCAACACCGGGGAGCTGTTTTTT. This encodes CASSPESNTGELFF. The chain combines TRBV3-1 (or the pseudogene TRBV3-2) with TRBJ2-2, with D unresolved. V was cut by 4 bases and J by 2 bases, with 8 bases left in between. The CDR3 has 14 residues. Germline CDR1 and CDR2: LGHDT and YNNKEL (reference sequence).

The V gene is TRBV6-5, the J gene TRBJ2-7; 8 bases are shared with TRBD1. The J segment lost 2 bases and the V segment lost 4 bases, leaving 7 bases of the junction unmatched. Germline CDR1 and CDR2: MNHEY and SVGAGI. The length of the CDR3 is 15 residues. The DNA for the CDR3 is TGTGCCAGCAGTTCGTCCGGGACAGGAGCCTACGAGCAGTACTTC. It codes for CASSSSGTGAYEQYF.

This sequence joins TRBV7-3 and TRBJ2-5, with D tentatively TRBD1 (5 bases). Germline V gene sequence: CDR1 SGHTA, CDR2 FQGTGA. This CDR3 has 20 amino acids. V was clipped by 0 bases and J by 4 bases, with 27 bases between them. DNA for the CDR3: TGTGCCAGCAGCTTAACGACCGGCGTTGTATCCAGGGCAGGAAGAGAGACCCAGTACTTC. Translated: CASSLTTGVVSRAGRETQYF.

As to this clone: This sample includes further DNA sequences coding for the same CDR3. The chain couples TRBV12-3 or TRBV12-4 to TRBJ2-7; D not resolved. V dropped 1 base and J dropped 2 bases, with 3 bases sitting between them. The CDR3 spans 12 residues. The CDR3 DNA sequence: TGTGCCAGCAGTTTAGGCGCCTACGAGCAGTACTTC. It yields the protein CASSLGAYEQYF.

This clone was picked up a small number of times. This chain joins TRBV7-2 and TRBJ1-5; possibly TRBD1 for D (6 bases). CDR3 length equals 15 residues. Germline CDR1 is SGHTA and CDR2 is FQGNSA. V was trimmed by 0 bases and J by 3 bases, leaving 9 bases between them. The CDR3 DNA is TGTGCCAGCAGCTTAGCGACAGGAAACAATCAGCCCCAGCATTTT. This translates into CASSLATGNNQPQHF.

The CDR3 loop reads CASSPTGGGSYNEQFF. The CDR3 coding sequence is TGTGCCAGCAGCCCCACAGGGGGCGGTTCCTACAATGAGCAGTTCTTC. This sequence joins TRBV7-3 and TRBJ2-1, with 9 nucleotides matching TRBD1. The ends lost 5 bases at V and 1 base at J; junction bases unmatched: 6. This CDR3 spans 16 amino acids. Germline CDR1 reads SGHTA; CDR2 reads FQGTGA.

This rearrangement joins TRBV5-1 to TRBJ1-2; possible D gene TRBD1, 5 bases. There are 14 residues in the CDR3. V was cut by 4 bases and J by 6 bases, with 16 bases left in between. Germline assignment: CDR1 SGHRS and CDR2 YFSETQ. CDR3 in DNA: TGCGCCAGCAGCATCGGGGCGGTACTGGATGGCTACACCTTC. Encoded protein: CASSIGAVLDGYTF.

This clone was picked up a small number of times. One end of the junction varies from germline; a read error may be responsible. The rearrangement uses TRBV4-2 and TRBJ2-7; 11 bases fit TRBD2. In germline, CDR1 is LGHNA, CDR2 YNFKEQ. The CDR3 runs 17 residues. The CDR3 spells CASSQEGTGTSGYAQYF. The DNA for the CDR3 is TGTGCCAGCAGCCAAGAAGGAACCGGGACTAGCGGCTACGCGCAGTACTTC.

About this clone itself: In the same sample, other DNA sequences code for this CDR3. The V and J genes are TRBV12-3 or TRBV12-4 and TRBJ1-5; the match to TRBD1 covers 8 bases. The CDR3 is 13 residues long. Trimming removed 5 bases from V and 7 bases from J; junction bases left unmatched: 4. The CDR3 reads CASSPTGDQPQHF. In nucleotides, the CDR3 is TGTGCCAGCAGTCCGACAGGGGACCAGCCCCAGCATTTT.

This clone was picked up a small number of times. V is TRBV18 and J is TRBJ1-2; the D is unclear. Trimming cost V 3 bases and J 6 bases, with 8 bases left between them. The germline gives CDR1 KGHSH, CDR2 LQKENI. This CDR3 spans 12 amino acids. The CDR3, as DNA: TGTGCCAGCTCACCGTCGGGGAATGGCTACACCTTC. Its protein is CASSPSGNGYTF.

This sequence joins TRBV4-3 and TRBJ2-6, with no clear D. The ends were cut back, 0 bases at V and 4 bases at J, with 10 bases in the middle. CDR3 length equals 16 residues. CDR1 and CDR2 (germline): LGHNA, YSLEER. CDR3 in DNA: TGCGCCAGCAGCCAAGACATTGGTTCGGGGGCCAACGTCCTGACTTTC. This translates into CASSQDIGSGANVLTF.

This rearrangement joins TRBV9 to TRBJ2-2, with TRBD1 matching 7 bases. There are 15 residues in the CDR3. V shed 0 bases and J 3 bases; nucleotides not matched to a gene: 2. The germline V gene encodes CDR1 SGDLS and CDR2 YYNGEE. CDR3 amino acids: CASSVEQGYTGELFF. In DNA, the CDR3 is TGTGCCAGCAGCGTAGAACAGGGGTACACCGGGGAGCTGTTTTTT.

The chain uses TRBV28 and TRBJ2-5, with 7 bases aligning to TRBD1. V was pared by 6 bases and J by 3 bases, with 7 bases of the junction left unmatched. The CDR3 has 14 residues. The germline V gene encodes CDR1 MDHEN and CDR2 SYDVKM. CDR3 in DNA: TGTGCCAGCAGCCGGGACAGCCTGAAAGAGACCCAGTACTTC. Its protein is CASSRDSLKETQYF.

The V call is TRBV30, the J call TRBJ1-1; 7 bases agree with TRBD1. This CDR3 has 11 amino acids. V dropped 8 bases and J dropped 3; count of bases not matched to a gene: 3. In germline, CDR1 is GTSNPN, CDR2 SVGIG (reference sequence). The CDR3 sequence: CAQGGDTEAFF. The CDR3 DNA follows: TGTGCCCAGGGGGGCGACACTGAAGCTTTCTTT.

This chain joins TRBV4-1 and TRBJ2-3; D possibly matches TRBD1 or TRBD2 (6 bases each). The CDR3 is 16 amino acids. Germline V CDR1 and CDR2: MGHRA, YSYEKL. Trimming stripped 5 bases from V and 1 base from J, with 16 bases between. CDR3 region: CASSEEGGVGTDTQYF. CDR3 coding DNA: TGCGCCAGCAGCGAGGAGGGGGGCGTTGGCACAGATACGCAGTATTTT.

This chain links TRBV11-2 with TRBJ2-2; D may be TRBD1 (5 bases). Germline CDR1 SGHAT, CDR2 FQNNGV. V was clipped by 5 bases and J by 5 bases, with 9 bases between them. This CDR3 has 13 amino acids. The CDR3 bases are TGTGCCAGCAGCCCAGGGATTACCGGGGAGCTGTTTTTT. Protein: CASSPGITGELFF.

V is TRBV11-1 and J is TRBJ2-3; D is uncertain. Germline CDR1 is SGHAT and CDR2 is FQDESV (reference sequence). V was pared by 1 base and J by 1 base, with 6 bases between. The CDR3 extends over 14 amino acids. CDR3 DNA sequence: TGTGCCAGCAGCTTAGGACCGGGCACAGATACGCAGTATTTT. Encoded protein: CASSLGPGTDTQYF.

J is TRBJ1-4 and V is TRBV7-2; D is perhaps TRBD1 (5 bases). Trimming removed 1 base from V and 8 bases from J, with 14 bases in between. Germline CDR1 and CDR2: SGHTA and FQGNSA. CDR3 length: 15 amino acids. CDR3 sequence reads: CASSLGTKPAEKLFF. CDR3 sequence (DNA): TGTGCCAGCAGCTTAGGGACAAAGCCTGCGGAAAAACTGTTTTTT.

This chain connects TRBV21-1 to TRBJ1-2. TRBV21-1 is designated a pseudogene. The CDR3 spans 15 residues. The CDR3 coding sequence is TGTGCCAGCAGCCCCCTCTACAGAGGTAACTATGGCTACACCTTC. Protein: CASSPLYRGNYGYTF.

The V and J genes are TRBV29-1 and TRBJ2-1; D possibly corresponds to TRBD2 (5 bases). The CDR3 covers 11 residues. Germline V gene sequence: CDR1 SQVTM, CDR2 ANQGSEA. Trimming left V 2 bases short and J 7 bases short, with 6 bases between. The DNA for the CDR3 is TGCAGCGTTGAAAGAGGGAATGAGCAGTTCTTC. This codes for CSVERGNEQFF.

The CDR3 sequence: CASSLLSFNSPLHF. The CDR3 DNA sequence: TGTGCCAGCAGCTTGTTGAGCTTTAATTCACCCCTCCACTTT. The chain combines TRBV7-9 with TRBJ1-6, with D uncertain. CDR3 length equals 14 residues. V was pared by 3 bases and J by 6 bases, with 9 bases between. Germline values: CDR1 SEHNR, CDR2 FQNEAQ (reference sequence).